This T cell receptor (beta chain) was profiled in a study of blood T cell repertoires in COVID-19. As for the study in general: Specimens from acute and convalescent COVID-19 originated in the United States, Italy and Spain. PBMCs, B-cell-depleted T cells, or T cells were the source of the cDNA or gDNA that made up the material.

As processed by the authors: Amplifying reference gene primers gave estimates of nucleated cell counts. Sequencing was performed with immunoSEQ multiplex PCR; in TCRdb, only in-frame clones are kept and a portion is missing. The DNA gave D and trimming, while V, J and clone size come from that table. This table holds nearly 90,000 clones, approximately 75% found once. Deletions cut 2 bases from V and 1 base from J, with 7 bases between. This CDR3 has 15 residues. CDR1 SGHDT and CDR2 YYEEEE come from the germline V gene. This sequence originates from a woman of 80 years or more with acute or convalescent COVID-19. Sequencing was carried out using peripheral blood. This chain uses TRBV5-6 with TRBJ2-6; possible D gene TRBD2, 5 bases. Written as DNA, the CDR3 is TGTGCCAGCAGCTTACTAGGATCTGGGGCCAACGTCCTGACTTTC. Protein product: CASSLLGSGANVLTF.